This T cell receptor (beta chain) was identified in a study of cytomegalovirus exposure and HLA in healthy donors. As for the study in general: There were roughly 80 million unique TCRs (from HLA-typed donors) in an early data release. Findings of the study overall: Reports indicated that the classifier achieved high specificity and sensitivity in diagnosing cytomegalovirus status. Some highly shared sequence variants likely arose as a pipeline artifact.

V was trimmed by 1 base and J by 4 bases, leaving 10 bases between them. The CDR3 totals 14 residues. Germline V gives CDR1 SGHTA, CDR2 FQGTGA. As to this clone: Its antigen remains unidentified.

The PCR contained 60 Vbeta and 13 Jbeta primers. The assay was immunoSEQ multiplex PCR, and TCRdb's table has in-frame clones only and misses some. The repertoire holds some 110,000 clones, with around 78% as singletons. This receptor was identified in a man in his fifties or sixties in good health and CMV-seronegative. V usage is TRBV7-3 and J usage is TRBJ1-1; a possible D gene is TRBD1 (6 bases). The sample consisted of PBMCs. This CDR3 is CASSLNREGTEAFF. Here the CDR3 DNA reads TGTGCCAGCAGCTTAAACAGGGAGGGCACTGAAGCTTTCTTT.